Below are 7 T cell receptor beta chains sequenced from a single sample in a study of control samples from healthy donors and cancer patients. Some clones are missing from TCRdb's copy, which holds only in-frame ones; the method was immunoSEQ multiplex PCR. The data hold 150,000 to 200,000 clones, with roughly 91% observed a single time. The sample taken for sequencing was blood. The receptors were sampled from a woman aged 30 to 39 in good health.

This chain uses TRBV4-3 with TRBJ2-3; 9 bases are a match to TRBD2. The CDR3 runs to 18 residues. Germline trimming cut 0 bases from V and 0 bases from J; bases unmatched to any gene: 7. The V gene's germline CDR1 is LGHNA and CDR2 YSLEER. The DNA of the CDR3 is TGCGCCAGCAGCCAAGATTTTGTAGCGGGAGTTAGCACAGATACGCAGTATTTT. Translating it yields CASSQDFVAGVSTDTQYF.

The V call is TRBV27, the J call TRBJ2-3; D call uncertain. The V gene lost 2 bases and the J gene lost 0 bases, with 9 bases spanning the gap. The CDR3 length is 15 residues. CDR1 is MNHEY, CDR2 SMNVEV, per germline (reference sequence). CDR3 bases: TGTGCCAGCAGTTTAACCAGACCGAGCACAGATACGCAGTATTTT. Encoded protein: CASSLTRPSTDTQYF.

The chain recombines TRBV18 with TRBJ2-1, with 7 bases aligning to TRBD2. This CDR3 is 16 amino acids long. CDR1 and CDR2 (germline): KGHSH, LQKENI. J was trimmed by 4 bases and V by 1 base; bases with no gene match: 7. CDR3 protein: CASSPLSGLSYNEQFF. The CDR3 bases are TGTGCCAGCTCACCACTTTCGGGACTATCGTACAATGAGCAGTTCTTC.

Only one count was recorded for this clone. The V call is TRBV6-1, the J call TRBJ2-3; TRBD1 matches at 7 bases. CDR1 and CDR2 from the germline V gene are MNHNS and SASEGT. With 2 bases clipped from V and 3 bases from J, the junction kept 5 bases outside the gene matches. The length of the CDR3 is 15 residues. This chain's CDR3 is CASSERGRVTDTQYF. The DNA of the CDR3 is TGTGCCAGCAGTGAAAGGGGGCGAGTAACAGATACGCAGTATTTT.

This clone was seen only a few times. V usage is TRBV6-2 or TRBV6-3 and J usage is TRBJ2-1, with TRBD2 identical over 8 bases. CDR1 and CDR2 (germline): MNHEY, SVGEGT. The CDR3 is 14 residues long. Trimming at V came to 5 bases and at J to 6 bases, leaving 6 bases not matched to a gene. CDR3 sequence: CASSLGGAPNEQFF. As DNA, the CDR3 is TGTGCCAGCAGTCTCGGGGGGGCCCCCAATGAGCAGTTCTTC.

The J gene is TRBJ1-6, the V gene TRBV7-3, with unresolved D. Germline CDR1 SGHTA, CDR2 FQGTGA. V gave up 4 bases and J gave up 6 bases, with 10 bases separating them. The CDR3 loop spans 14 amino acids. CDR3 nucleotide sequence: TGTGCCAGCAGCTCCGGACTGACTAATTCACCCCTCCACTTT. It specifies CASSSGLTNSPLHF.

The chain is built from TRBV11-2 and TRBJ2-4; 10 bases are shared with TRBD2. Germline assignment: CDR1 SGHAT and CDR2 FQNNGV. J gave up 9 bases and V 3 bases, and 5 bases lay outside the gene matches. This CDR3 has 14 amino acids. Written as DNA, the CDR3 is TGTGCCAGCAGCTTCACTAGCGGGGCGGGCATTCAGTACTTC. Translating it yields CASSFTSGAGIQYF.